Here is one TCR beta chain with its context. This entry belongs to a study of CD8 T cells in Susac syndrome. Random hexamers were used to reverse transcribe roughly 0.45 to 1 ug of RNA. Amplification of the TCR beta CDR3 was carried out by immunoSEQ multiplex PCR, which spanned a total of 54 Vbeta and 13 Jbeta segments. TCRdb reprocessed the immunoSEQ multiplex PCR reads via MiXCR and lists one record per CDR3 protein. The profile shows around 190,000 distinct CDR3 sequences, 85% to 95% of them singletons. Germline CDR1 and CDR2: MGHDK and SYGVNS. CDR3 length: 14 amino acids. V was pared by 4 bases and J by 9 bases, with 16 bases between. From blood CD8+ and CD4+ T cells, TCR beta sequences were generated. Relapsing-remitting disease, either stable or active, was present in the multiple sclerosis controls, who were treatment-naive patients. Negative isolation yielded the CD8+ and CD4+ T cells, while FACS enriched the TEMRA cells.

Sequenced material: CD8+ T cells from PBMCs. The receptor was derived from a human donor with multiple sclerosis. This rearrangement joins TRBV25-1 to TRBJ2-1, with D tentatively TRBD1 (6 bases). The CDR3 region has the DNA TGTGCCAGCAGTGCAGGGGCGTTGGTCAGTGAGCAGTTCTTC. The encoded protein is CASSAGALVSEQFF. The full variable domain, its missing parts supplied by reference TRBV25-1 and TRBJ2-1, is EADIYQTPRYLVIGTGKKITLECSQTMGHDKMYWYQQDPGMELHLIHYSYGVNSTEKGDLSSESTVSRIRTEHFPLTLESARPSHTSQYLCASSAGALVSEQFFGPGTRLTVL.